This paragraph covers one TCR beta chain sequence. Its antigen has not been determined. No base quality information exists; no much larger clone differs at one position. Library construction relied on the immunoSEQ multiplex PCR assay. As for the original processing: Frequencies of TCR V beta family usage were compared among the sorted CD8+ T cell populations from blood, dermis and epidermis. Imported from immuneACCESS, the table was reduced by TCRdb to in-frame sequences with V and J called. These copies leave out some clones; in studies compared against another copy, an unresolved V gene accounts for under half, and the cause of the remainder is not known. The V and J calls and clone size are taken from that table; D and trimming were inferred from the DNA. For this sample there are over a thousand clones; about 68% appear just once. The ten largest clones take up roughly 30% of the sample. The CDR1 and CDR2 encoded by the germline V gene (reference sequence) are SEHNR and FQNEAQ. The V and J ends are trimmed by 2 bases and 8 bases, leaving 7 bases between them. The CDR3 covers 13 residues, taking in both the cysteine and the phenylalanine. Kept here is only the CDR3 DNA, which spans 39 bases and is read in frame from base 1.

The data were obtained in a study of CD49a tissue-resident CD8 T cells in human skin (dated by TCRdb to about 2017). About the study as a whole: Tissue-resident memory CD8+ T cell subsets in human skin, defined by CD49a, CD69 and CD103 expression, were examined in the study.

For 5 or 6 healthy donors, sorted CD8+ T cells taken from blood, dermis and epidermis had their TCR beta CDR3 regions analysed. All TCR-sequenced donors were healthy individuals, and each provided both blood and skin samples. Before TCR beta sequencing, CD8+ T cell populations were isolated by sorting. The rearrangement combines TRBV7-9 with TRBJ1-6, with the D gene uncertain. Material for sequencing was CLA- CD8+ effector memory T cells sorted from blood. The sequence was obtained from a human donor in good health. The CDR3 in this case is CASSLNGDSPLHF. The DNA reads TGTGCCAGCAGCTTAAACGGTGATTCACCCCTCCACTTT.